These T cell receptor beta chains were read from a single sample in a study of siplizumab effects on memory and regulatory T cells. Some clones are missing from TCRdb's copy, which holds only in-frame ones; the method was immunoSEQ multiplex PCR. Seen here are roughly 60,000 clones, 85% to 95% observed once, and the top ten hold around two fifths. Sequences were obtained from CD8+ T cells sorted from blood. The receptors come from a human donor in good health. Each CDR3 is given with its conserved first and last residue. A D gene is named only where the DNA matches it firmly. Some rows have no size entry. The others give once, few or many, or a class for an expanded clone.

>TRBJ2-7|.|TRBD2|TRBV7-9
TGTGCCAGCAGCCCCCCACTAGCGGGAGGCGGCGAGCAGTACTTC
CASSPPLAGGGEQYF
>TRBJ2-7|.|.|TRBV5-6
TGTGCCAGCAGCCCGGAGGAGCGACCCTACGAGCAGTACTTC
CASSPEERPYEQYF
>TRBJ2-7|.|.|TRBV29-1
TGCAGCGTTCAGGGCGTCGTTACCTACGAGCAGTACTTC
CSVQGVVTYEQYF
>TRBJ2-3|.|.|TRBV27
TGTGCCAGCAGTTTATTCGTTACAGATACGCAGTATTTT
CASSLFVTDTQYF
>TRBJ2-5|.|.|TRBV27
TGTGCCAGCAGTTTCGAGGGCACGGTACAAGAGACCCAGTACTTC
CASSFEGTVQETQYF
>TRBJ2-3|.|.|TRBV4-1
TGCGCCAGCAGCCAAGAAAGGGGGAGGCCAGATACGCAGTATTTT
CASSQERGRPDTQYF
>TRBJ2-5|.|TRBD1|TRBV5-8
TGTGCCAGCAGCTATAAGACAGGGTCCCTTGGGACCCAGTACTTC
CASSYKTGSLGTQYF
>TRBJ1-1|.|.|TRBV29-1
TGCAGCTCTGAAGCAGGGGTGAACACTGAAGCTTTCTTT
CSSEAGVNTEAFF
>TRBJ1-1|.|TRBD1|TRBV30
TGTGCCTGGAGTGGGAGACAGGGGATGTGGACTGAAGCTTTCTTT
CAWSGRQGMWTEAFF
>TRBJ2-5|.|TRBD2|TRBV29-1
TGCAGCGTTGAAGGGGGAGGGAAAGAGACCCAGTACTTC
CSVEGGGKETQYF
>TRBJ2-1|.|TRBD2|TRBV28
TGTGCCAGCAGTTTGGGCTTAGCGGGAGGTGTAAATGAGCAGTTCTTC
CASSLGLAGGVNEQFF
>TRBJ2-1|.|.|TRBV29-1
TGCAGCGTTCCCATGAGTGGGGGTGAGCAGTTCTTC
CSVPMSGGEQFF
>TRBJ2-2|.|.|TRBV27
TGTGCCAGCAGGTCGCAGGAGGCCGGGGAGCTGTTTTTT
CASRSQEAGELFF
>TRBJ2-1|.|TRBD2|TRBV27
TGTGCCAGCAGTCCTCTGACTAGCGGGAGAATTGGTGAGCAGTTCTTC
CASSPLTSGRIGEQFF
>TRBJ2-1|.|TRBD2|TRBV30
TGTGCCTGGAGTCCCGAGCGGGAGAGGTACAATGAGCAGTTCTTC
CAWSPERERYNEQFF
>TRBJ1-4|.|.|TRBV5-6
TGTGCCAGCAGCTCGGGACAACGAACAACTAATGAAAAACTGTTTTTT
CASSSGQRTTNEKLFF
>TRBJ2-7|.|TRBD2|TRBV2
TGTGCCAGCAGCGCTAGCGGGAGTTCGTACGAGCAGTACTTC
CASSASGSSYEQYF
>TRBJ2-5|.|.|TRBV4-1
TGCGCCAGCAGCACCCCCTCGCTCCAGTACTTC
CASSTPSLQYF
>TRBJ2-5|.|TRBD1|TRBV28
TGTGCCAGCAGTTTGGGGCAGGGGGTTCGAGAGCAGTACTTC
CASSLGQGVREQYF
>TRBJ2-7|once|.|TRBV5-1
TGCGCCAGCAGCTTGGGTGGGCAGAGCGAGCAGTACTTC
CASSLGGQSEQYF
>TRBJ2-2|.|.|TRBV2
TGTGCCAGCAGTATTACCGGGGAGCTGTTTTTT
CASSITGELFF
>TRBJ1-1|.|.|TRBV28
TGTGCCAGCAGTTCGACGAGATACACTGAAGCTTTCTTT
CASSSTRYTEAFF
>TRBJ2-5|.|TRBD2|TRBV4-3
TGCGCCAGCAGCCAAGGACTAGCGGGCCAAGAGACCCAGTACTTC
CASSQGLAGQETQYF
>TRBJ2-7|once|.|TRBV10-3
TGTGCCATCAGTCAGGGGGGTAACTACGAGCAGTACTTC
CAISQGGNYEQYF
>TRBJ1-2|.|.|TRBV6-5
TGTGCCAGCAGTTACTCAATGACGGAGCCCTATGGCTACACCTTC
CASSYSMTEPYGYTF
>TRBJ2-1|.|.|TRBV4-2
TGTGCCAGCAGCCAAGATTTGGAAGGGCCTAACAATGAGCAGTTCTTC
CASSQDLEGPNNEQFF
>TRBJ2-6|.|.|TRBV7-6
TGTGCCAGCAGCTATACAGGGAGGTCTGGGGCCAACGTCCTGACTTTC
CASSYTGRSGANVLTF
>TRBJ2-7|once|.|TRBV2
TGTGCCAGCTCTAGCAGTACCTACGAGCAGTACTTC
CASSSSTYEQYF
>TRBJ2-1|once|TRBD2|TRBV15
TGTGCCACCAGGGGACTAAGCGGGACCCAGAATGAGCAGTTCTTC
CATRGLSGTQNEQFF
>TRBJ1-4|.|TRBD1|TRBV7-8
TGTGCCAGCAGTTTAAACAGGGGGACTAATGAAAAACTGTTTTTT
CASSLNRGTNEKLFF
>TRBJ2-7|.|TRBD2|TRBV28
TGTGCCAGCAGTTCCCTAGCGGGAGGCCTTAACGAGCAGTACTTC
CASSSLAGGLNEQYF
>TRBJ2-7|.|TRBD1|TRBV7-9
TGTGCCAGCAGCTACTCCCCGGGACAGGGGACCTACGAGCAGTACTTC
CASSYSPGQGTYEQYF
>TRBJ2-1|.|TRBD2|TRBV27
TGTGCCAGCAGTTTTCGGACTAGCGGGAACTACAATGAGCAGTTCTTC
CASSFRTSGNYNEQFF
>TRBJ1-2|.|.|TRBV6-1
TGTGCCAGCACAGATTCTAACTATGGCTACACCTTC
CASTDSNYGYTF
>TRBJ2-7|.|.|TRBV12-5
TGTGCTAGTGGTTCGTCCTACGAGCAGTACTTC
CASGSSYEQYF
>TRBJ1-1|once|.|TRBV2
TGTGCCAGCATAGAGTTTTGGGGGGCAACTGAAGCTTTCTTT
CASIEFWGATEAFF
>TRBJ2-7|few|TRBD1|TRBV29-1
TGCAGCGTTGAATTAACTGGACAGGGGAGGTACGAGCAGTACTTC
CSVELTGQGRYEQYF
>TRBJ2-7|.|.|TRBV6-5
TGTGCCAGCAGGTCCGGACAGTCCTACGAGCAGTACTTC
CASRSGQSYEQYF
>TRBJ1-1|.|.|TRBV7-6
TGTGCCAGCAGCTTAGGGCGGCAGAACACTGAAGCTTTCTTT
CASSLGRQNTEAFF
>TRBJ2-7|.|.|TRBV29-1
TGCAGCGTTGACGACCCTGGACAGAGCTCCTACGAGCAGTACTTC
CSVDDPGQSSYEQYF
>TRBJ2-7|.|.|TRBV7-8
TGTGCCAGCAGCTTAGAATTAACCTACGAGCAGTACTTC
CASSLELTYEQYF
>TRBJ1-5|once|.|TRBV29-1
TGCAGCGTTGCCTGGGAGGGAGGACAGCCCCAGCATTTT
CSVAWEGGQPQHF
>TRBJ1-1|.|TRBD1|TRBV4-3
TGCGCCAGCAGCCAAGCCAGAACAGGGGCCGCTGAAGCTTTCTTT
CASSQARTGAAEAFF
>TRBJ2-3|.|TRBD2|TRBV11-2
TGTGCCAGCAGCTCATCACTAGCGGGAGGGCGGAACACAGATACGCAGTATTTT
CASSSSLAGGRNTDTQYF
>TRBJ1-2|.|.|TRBV6-1
TGTGCCAGCAGGAGGGTCCCGGACAGCTATGGCTACACCTTC
CASRRVPDSYGYTF
>TRBJ2-5|.|TRBD2|TRBV10-3
TGTGCCGTCAGTGAAGCTAGCGGGTCAGAGACCCAGTACTTC
CAVSEASGSETQYF
>TRBJ2-7|.|.|TRBV7-9
TGTGCCAGCAGCCCACTGACACGTTCCTACGAGCAGTACTTC
CASSPLTRSYEQYF
>TRBJ2-1|.|TRBD2|TRBV5-1
TGCGCCAGCAGCCCCTACCTCGGACTAGCGGGCGACAATGAGCAGTTCTTC
CASSPYLGLAGDNEQFF
>TRBJ2-5|.|TRBD2|TRBV29-1
TGCAGCGTAGACCCTAGCGGCCAAGAGACCCAGTACTTC
CSVDPSGQETQYF
>TRBJ2-7|.|TRBD2|TRBV7-8
TGTGCCAGCAGCCCCCAGACTAGCGGGGCCTTGTACGAGCAGTACTTC
CASSPQTSGALYEQYF
>TRBJ1-3|.|.|TRBV27
TGTGCCAGCAGTTCAGGGTTTGGCTCTGGAAACACCATATATTTT
CASSSGFGSGNTIYF
>TRBJ2-2|.|.|TRBV7-6
TGTGCCAGCAGCGGGGACGGCCGGGAGCTGTTTTTT
CASSGDGRELFF
>TRBJ2-3|.|.|TRBV6-1
TGTGCCAGCAGTGGGGTGGGAGATACGCAGTATTTT
CASSGVGDTQYF
>TRBJ2-1|once|.|TRBV4-3
TGCGCCAGCAGCCCGGGGAGGCGCTACAATGAGCAGTTCTTC
CASSPGRRYNEQFF
>TRBJ1-3|.|.|TRBV9
TGTGCCAGCAGCGCAACAGCTTCCTCTGGAAACACCATATATTTT
CASSATASSGNTIYF
>TRBJ1-1|.|.|TRBV6-1
TGTGCCAGCAGTGTTGACTCTTTGAACACTGAAGCTTTCTTT
CASSVDSLNTEAFF
>TRBJ2-5|once|TRBD2|TRBV4-2
TGTGCCAGCAGCCAAGATTTAGGGACTAGAGATCACCAAGAGACCCAGTACTTC
CASSQDLGTRDHQETQYF
>TRBJ2-7|.|.|TRBV7-2
TGTGCCAGCAGCGTAGGACAAGACTCCTACGAGCAGTACTTC
CASSVGQDSYEQYF
>TRBJ2-3|.|TRBD2|TRBV30
TGTGCCCAAACTAGCGGGAGGAAAGATACGCAGTATTTT
CAQTSGRKDTQYF